One sample yielded the 23 T cell receptor beta chains listed below, sequenced in a study of blood T cell repertoires in COVID-19. Sequencing was performed with immunoSEQ multiplex PCR; in TCRdb, only in-frame clones are kept and a portion is missing. This table has over 250,000 clones, less than 90% appearing once. Sample: peripheral blood. These receptors originate from a human donor in a cohort sampled during active COVID-19.

The chain couples TRBV10-3 to TRBJ2-7, with TRBD2 as a possible D gene (5 bases). The CDR3 length is 12 residues. Trimming stripped 0 bases from V and 9 bases from J, with 9 bases between. Per germline, CDR1 ENHRY and CDR2 SYGVKD. The DNA for the CDR3 is TGTGCCATCAGTGAGTCTAGCGCGGTGCAGTACTTC. Its protein product is CAISESSAVQYF.

The DNA for the CDR3 is TGTGCCAGCAGAGAGGGACTAGCGGGTCCCTACGAGCAGTACTTC. This translates into CASREGLAGPYEQYF. The rearrangement links TRBV6-6 to TRBJ2-7; 12 positions agree with TRBD2. Trimming cost V 6 bases and J 2 bases; bases outside gene matches: 5. In germline, CDR1 is MNHNY, CDR2 SVGAGI (reference sequence). The CDR3 length is 15 residues.

This clone was seen repeatedly, ten times or more. The chain joins TRBV3-1 (or the pseudogene TRBV3-2) to TRBJ1-1; D remains ambiguous. CDR1 and CDR2 from the germline V gene are LGHDT and YNNKEL (reference sequence). V was trimmed by 4 bases and J by 1 base, leaving 10 bases between them. The CDR3 has 14 residues. The CDR3 DNA is TGTGCCAGCAGCCCCACCTGGAGGAACACTGAAGCTTTCTTT. As protein: CASSPTWRNTEAFF.

CDR3 DNA: TGTGCCAGCAGCCTCCGCAGAGGGGGACCTCGCACAGATACGCAGTATTTT. Residues: CASSLRRGGPRTDTQYF. This chain uses TRBV7-2 with TRBJ2-3; D possibly corresponds to TRBD1 (6 bases). V dropped 5 bases and J dropped 1 base, with 19 bases sitting between them. CDR1 is SGHTA, CDR2 FQGNSA, per germline. The CDR3 sequence is 17 residues long.

This rearrangement joins TRBV3-1 (or the pseudogene TRBV3-2) to TRBJ2-2; D remains ambiguous. The CDR3 totals 12 residues. Germline V gene data show CDR1 as LGHDT and CDR2 as YNNKEL (reference sequence). V lost 4 bases, J lost 4 bases, and 4 bases lay in between. The CDR3 bases are TGTGCCAGCAGCCGTATCACCGGGGAGCTGTTTTTT. Its protein is CASSRITGELFF.

The chain carries TRBV4-2 and TRBJ1-6; D gene ambiguous. CDR1 is LGHNA, CDR2 YNFKEQ, per germline. The CDR3 totals 14 residues. V was pared by 0 bases and J by 7 bases, with 7 bases between. The CDR3 loop reads CASSQEQVNSPLHF. The CDR3, as DNA: TGTGCCAGCAGCCAAGAGCAGGTCAATTCACCCCTCCACTTT.

The chain employs TRBV27 and TRBJ1-1; 10 bases are shared with TRBD1. The germline CDR1 and CDR2 sequences are MNHEY and SMNVEV (reference sequence). V lost 5 bases, J lost 6 bases, and 9 bases stayed unmatched. This CDR3 region has 15 residues. Written as DNA, the CDR3 is TGTGCCAGCAGTCCCGATGACAGGGGGCTAGCTGAAGCTTTCTTT. This gives the protein CASSPDDRGLAEAFF.

The chain carries TRBV24-1 and TRBJ1-2; D is perhaps TRBD1 (5 bases). The V gene's germline CDR1 is KGHDR and CDR2 SFDVKD. The CDR3 is 12 amino acids. Deletions cut 7 bases from V and 7 bases from J, with 12 bases between. For the CDR3, the DNA is TGTGCCACCAGCCCGGGGGGAGGTGGCTACACCTTC. This codes for CATSPGGGGYTF.

The chain carries TRBV5-6 and TRBJ2-2, with 8 bases fitting TRBD1. This CDR3 has 15 amino acids. Losses at the gene ends were 5 bases for V and 8 bases for J; bases not matched to a gene: 11. The germline V gene encodes CDR1 SGHDT and CDR2 YYEEEE. CDR3 DNA sequence: TGTGCCAGCAGAGAATGGGCAGGGGGCGCGGGGGAGCTGTTTTTT. Encoded protein: CASREWAGGAGELFF.

The rearrangement links TRBV5-4 to TRBJ2-5; the match to TRBD1 covers 10 bases. V was clipped by 1 base and J by 4 bases; unmatched bases: 7. Germline CDR1 reads SGHNT; CDR2 reads YYREEE (reference sequence). CDR3 length: 16 residues. The CDR3 coding sequence is TGTGCCAGCAGCTTGTCCGGGACAGGGGTGGGAGAGACCCAGTACTTC. Protein: CASSLSGTGVGETQYF.

Worth noting for this clone: The identical CDR3 is also encoded by other nucleotide sequences in the sample. The chain employs TRBV5-1 and TRBJ1-1; D is unresolved. The CDR3 extends over 13 amino acids. The germline CDR1 and CDR2 sequences are SGHRS and YFSETQ. Between the trimmed V and J ends, which lost 1 base and 0 bases, there was a span of 4 bases. The CDR3 bases are TGCGCCAGCAGCTTGACAGTGAACACTGAAGCTTTCTTT. Translated: CASSLTVNTEAFF.

The chain recombines TRBV28 with TRBJ1-4; TRBD1 aligns across 8 bases. This CDR3 comprises 15 residues. After removal of 9 bases from V and 0 bases from J, the junction contained 6 bases not matched to a gene. In germline, CDR1 is MDHEN, CDR2 SYDVKM. The CDR3 DNA follows: TGTGCCAGTGGAGAACAGGGGGCAACTAATGAAAAACTGTTTTTT. Its protein product is CASGEQGATNEKLFF.

This chain joins TRBV3-1 (or the pseudogene TRBV3-2) and TRBJ2-7, with TRBD2 as a possible D gene (6 bases). Germline CDR1 LGHDT, CDR2 YNNKEL (reference sequence). V dropped 4 bases and J dropped 5 bases, with 18 bases sitting between them. The length of the CDR3 is 15 residues. In nucleotides, the CDR3 is TGTGCCAGCAGCCTAAAGAGGAGGGCCGTCAACGAGCAGTACTTC. Protein sequence: CASSLKRRAVNEQYF.

The V gene is TRBV18, the J gene TRBJ2-7; D is unclear. This CDR3 has 11 amino acids. Trimming pared 5 bases from V and 3 bases from J, leaving 5 bases between. Germline CDR1 and CDR2: KGHSH and LQKENI. CDR3 amino acids: CASSYYYEQYF. The CDR3 coding sequence is TGTGCCAGCTCATATTACTACGAGCAGTACTTC.

The genes are TRBV28 and TRBJ2-3; 9 bases map to TRBD2. V shed 4 bases and J 2 bases; nucleotides not matched to a gene: 10. CDR3 length: 17 residues. CDR1 and CDR2 (germline): MDHEN, SYDVKM. The CDR3 nucleotides are TGTGCCAGCAGTTCCCCCCGCGGGAGGGATTACACAGATACGCAGTATTTT. Translated, it gives CASSSPRGRDYTDTQYF.

The CDR3 sequence: CASSHAGGLEFF. The CDR3 nucleotides are TGTGCCAGCAGCCACGCGGGAGGGTTAGAGTTCTTC. V usage is TRBV14 and J usage is TRBJ2-1; 9 nucleotides agree with TRBD2. The CDR3 spans 12 residues. Per germline, CDR1 SGHDN and CDR2 FVKESK. V was clipped by 3 bases and J by 14 bases; unmatched bases: 5.

The CDR3 region is CASSPKKGAGELFF. DNA of the CDR3: TGTGCCAGCTCACCAAAAAAAGGGGCCGGGGAGCTGTTTTTT. The chain combines TRBV18 with TRBJ2-2; perhaps TRBD1 as D (5 bases). V dropped 2 bases and J dropped 6 bases, with 10 bases sitting between them. CDR1 is KGHSH and CDR2 is LQKENI in the germline V gene. This CDR3 spans 14 amino acids.

The V and J genes are TRBV6-1 and TRBJ2-2, with D tentatively TRBD2 (7 bases). CDR3 length equals 14 residues. Germline V gives CDR1 MNHNS, CDR2 SASEGT. V dropped 8 bases and J dropped 4 bases, with 14 bases sitting between them. The CDR3 reads CASGGGGSTGELFF. The CDR3, as DNA: TGTGCCAGCGGGGGGGGCGGGAGCACCGGGGAGCTGTTTTTT.

This clone was observed once. The chain links TRBV11-2 to TRBJ2-3; 10 bases are shared with TRBD1. Germline CDR1 reads SGHAT; CDR2 reads FQNNGV. The CDR3 loop spans 14 amino acids. Germline trimming cut 5 bases from V and 5 bases from J; bases unmatched to any gene: 4. The CDR3 bases are TGTGCCAGCAGCGCAGACAGGGGGCTAGATACGCAGTATTTT. Translation: CASSADRGLDTQYF.

The rearrangement uses TRBV15 and TRBJ2-7; weak D call: TRBD2 (7 bases). Deletions cut 0 bases from V and 2 bases from J, with 29 bases between. CDR1 and CDR2 (germline): LNHNV, YYDKDF (reference sequence). The CDR3 totals 21 residues. CDR3: CATSRELNPSFRGATTYEQYF. Written as DNA, the CDR3 is TGTGCCACCAGCAGAGAGTTAAACCCTAGTTTTCGGGGGGCGACGACCTACGAGCAGTACTTC.

The V call is TRBV4-2, the J call TRBJ2-2; tentatively, D is TRBD2 (5 bases). Per germline, CDR1 LGHNA and CDR2 YNFKEQ. V lost 4 bases, J lost 1 base, and 10 bases lay in between. The CDR3 covers 15 residues. This CDR3 is CASSREGRNTGELFF. The CDR3, as DNA: TGTGCCAGCAGCCGGGAAGGGAGGAACACCGGGGAGCTGTTTTTT.

This clone was counted between two and nine times. The gene calls are TRBV9 and TRBJ2-2; tentatively, D is TRBD1 (6 bases). V was trimmed by 2 bases and J by 1 base, leaving 9 bases between them. CDR3 length: 15 amino acids. Germline V gene sequence: CDR1 SGDLS, CDR2 YYNGEE. CDR3 loop: CASSVGTMNTGELFF. The CDR3 nucleotides read TGTGCCAGCAGCGTTGGGACAATGAACACCGGGGAGCTGTTTTTT.

The gene calls are TRBV3-1 (or the pseudogene TRBV3-2) and TRBJ2-1; possibly TRBD1 for D (5 bases). Trimming shortened V by 1 base and J by 2 bases, and 12 bases separated the two germline ends. The CDR3 has 16 amino acids. Germline CDR1 is LGHDT and CDR2 is YNNKEL (reference sequence). In DNA, the CDR3 is TGTGCCAGCAGCCAAGGAGCGAAAGGGGCCTACAATGAGCAGTTCTTC. This gives the protein CASSQGAKGAYNEQFF.